This T cell receptor beta chain was observed in a study of human T cells and chemical hapten exposure. Time point described: pre-sensitization, week 0. Treatment of the sample: therapeutic diphenylcyclopropenone sensitization with weekly scalp DPC. V was shortened by 4 bases and J by 10 bases, with 29 bases between the two germline ends. This CDR3 has 18 amino acids. Germline values: CDR1 SGHAT, CDR2 FQNNGV. One entry per CDR3 protein results from TCRdb running MiXCR on the RACE reads. The table has fewer than 50,000 distinct CDR3 sequences, 6% to 9.5% seen once. This clonotype was recorded at least ten times. Its antigen is currently unknown. Study results and caveats: There was a positive correlation between PT1 expanded TCR counts and patch test score.

The starting material was whole blood, obtained in connection with sensitization to the hapten diphenylcyclopropenone (DPC). The clonotype was recovered from a woman between 50 and 59 years old with alopecia areata. Some clones in this sample may be carry-over from other donors' samples. V usage is TRBV11-2 and J usage is TRBJ2-1, with D perhaps matching TRBD2 (6 bases). DNA of the CDR3: TGTGCCAGCAGCTCTATCGGAGCCCAGCGGTCCCCGGAGGGAGAGCAGTTCTTC. Translated, it gives CASSSIGAQRSPEGEQFF. Drawing the rest from reference TRBV11-2 and TRBJ2-1, the complete variable domain is EAGVAQSPRYKIIEKRQSVAFWCNPISGHATLYWYQQILGQGPKLLIQFQNNGVVDDSQLPKDRFSAERLKGVDSTLKIQPAKLEDSAVYLCASSSIGAQRSPEGEQFFGPGTRLTVL.